The sequence of this T cell receptor (beta chain) was determined in a study of radiotherapy plus CTLA-4 blockade in lung cancer. Across the study: Among patients, approximately 19% showed objective responses, and approximately 31% had disease control.

On this clone itself: Its antigen is as yet unknown.

Study conclusions and caveats: It was early blood T cell clone dynamics, with interferon-beta, that reportedly best predicted response. Clones of tumor-derived TCRs expanded in blood after radiotherapy plus ipilimumab.

Focal radiation with ipilimumab CTLA-4 blockade was given to patients with chemo-refractory metastatic non-small-cell lung cancer. Sequencing was performed with immunoSEQ multiplex PCR; in TCRdb, only in-frame clones are kept and a portion is missing. The data contain 120,000 or so clones, 85% to 90% of them singletons. CDR3 length: 13 residues. The germline V gene has CDR1 SGDLS and CDR2 YYNGEE. With V trimmed by 0 bases and J by 7 bases, 2 bases remained unmatched. The gene calls are TRBV9 and TRBJ2-7; 9 bases fit TRBD2. The sample was peripheral blood, taken from a patient treated with radiotherapy plus ipilimumab. This sequence originates from a human donor with non-small cell lung cancer that progressed on radiotherapy plus ipilimumab. CDR3 nucleotides: TGTGCCAGCAGCGTAGACCTAGCGGGAGAGCAGTACTTC. This gives the protein CASSVDLAGEQYF.